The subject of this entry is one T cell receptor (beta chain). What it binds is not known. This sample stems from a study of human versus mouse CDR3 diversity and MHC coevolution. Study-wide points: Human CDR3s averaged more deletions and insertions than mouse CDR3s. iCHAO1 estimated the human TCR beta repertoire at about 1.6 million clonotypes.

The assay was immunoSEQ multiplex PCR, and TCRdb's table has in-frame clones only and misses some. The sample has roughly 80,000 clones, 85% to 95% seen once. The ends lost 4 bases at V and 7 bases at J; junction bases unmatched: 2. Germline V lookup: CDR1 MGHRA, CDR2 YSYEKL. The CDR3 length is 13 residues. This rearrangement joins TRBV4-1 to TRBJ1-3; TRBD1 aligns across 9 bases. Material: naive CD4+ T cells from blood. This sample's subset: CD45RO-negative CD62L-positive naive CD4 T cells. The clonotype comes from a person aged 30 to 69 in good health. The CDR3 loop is CASSRGQGNTIYF. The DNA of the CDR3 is TGCGCCAGCAGCCGAGGACAGGGGAACACCATATATTTT.